This TCR beta chain is from a study of OX40 agonist ivuxolimab in advanced cancers. For the study at large: Partial responses were observed in three patients, of whom one had hepatocellular carcinoma and two had cutaneous melanoma.

Losses at the gene ends were 6 bases for V and 6 bases for J; bases not matched to a gene: 10. This CDR3 contains 15 residues. Per the germline V gene, CDR1 is MDHEN and CDR2 is SYDVKM. Profiling relied on immunoSEQ multiplex PCR, and the TCRdb table lists in-frame clones only, not all of them. The data hold about 150,000 clones, with roughly 94% observed a single time. The chain combines TRBV28 with TRBJ1-4; 7 bases line up with TRBD1. This sequence was found in an adult with an advanced solid tumor such as melanoma, head and neck, liver or kidney cancer. The sample here was CD4+ or CD8+ T cells sorted from blood, taken in a trial of the OX40 agonist ivuxolimab. The CDR3 sequence is CASSLVTGTYEKLFF. For the CDR3, the DNA is TGTGCCAGCAGCTTGGTGACAGGGACTTATGAAAAACTGTTTTTT.